The rows below give T cell receptor beta chains drawn from one sample of a study of spatial heterogeneity in lung cancer. TCRdb fed the 5' RACE reads into MiXCR, producing one record per CDR3 protein. The sample consists of 45,000 or so distinct CDR3 sequences, roughly 10% of them appearing once. This material consisted of PBMCs, taken at surgery. Receptors originate from a female donor with early-stage non-small cell lung cancer. The conserved cysteine and the conserved F or W are not part of the CDR3 here. The order of the fields is V gene, J gene, D gene, CDR3 protein. A D gene is named only where the DNA matches it firmly.

v_call: TRBV7-8; j_call: TRBJ1-4; d_call: -; cdr3_aa: ASSPGQGRNEKLF
v_call: TRBV6-1; j_call: TRBJ1-1; d_call: -; cdr3_aa: ASSEALGENTEAF
v_call: TRBV11-2; j_call: TRBJ1-1; d_call: -; cdr3_aa: ASSSGTVLTEAF
v_call: TRBV7-2; j_call: TRBJ2-2; d_call: -; cdr3_aa: ASSSRTVSSGELF
v_call: TRBV20-1; j_call: TRBJ1-2; d_call: -; cdr3_aa: SASHGAGGGYT
v_call: TRBV7-2; j_call: TRBJ2-5; d_call: TRBD2; cdr3_aa: ASSPASGGYQETQY
v_call: TRBV29-1; j_call: TRBJ2-7; d_call: -; cdr3_aa: SVGGAGVDEQY
v_call: TRBV28; j_call: TRBJ2-5; d_call: -; cdr3_aa: ASSLGDTRQETQY
v_call: TRBV11-2; j_call: TRBJ1-1; d_call: -; cdr3_aa: ASSSPHTGILNTEAF
v_call: TRBV5-1; j_call: TRBJ2-5; d_call: -; cdr3_aa: ASSFAPEETQY
v_call: TRBV29-1; j_call: TRBJ2-3; d_call: TRBD2; cdr3_aa: SVWRGGRTDTQY
v_call: TRBV5-4; j_call: TRBJ2-1; d_call: TRBD2; cdr3_aa: AIKRGLAGGRSYNEQF
v_call: TRBV6-2/TRBV6-3; j_call: TRBJ2-7; d_call: -; cdr3_aa: ASSYTDKGGEQY
v_call: TRBV9; j_call: TRBJ2-5; d_call: TRBD2; cdr3_aa: ASSTGTSGGRSYAETQY
v_call: TRBV20-1; j_call: TRBJ2-7; d_call: -; cdr3_aa: SARAGTRSHEQY
v_call: TRBV5-1; j_call: TRBJ2-7; d_call: TRBD1; cdr3_aa: ASSGGQVYEQY
v_call: TRBV7-2; j_call: TRBJ2-5; d_call: TRBD1; cdr3_aa: ASSNTGEKETQY
v_call: TRBV3-1; j_call: TRBJ1-2; d_call: -; cdr3_aa: ASSQEPGLLSMHGYT
v_call: TRBV2; j_call: TRBJ1-2; d_call: -; cdr3_aa: ASSEPGLT
v_call: TRBV29-1; j_call: TRBJ1-2; d_call: -; cdr3_aa: SVEGFLGSGYT
v_call: TRBV2; j_call: TRBJ1-1; d_call: -; cdr3_aa: ASNRGGTEAF
v_call: TRBV7-9; j_call: TRBJ2-3; d_call: -; cdr3_aa: ASSLTDTDTQC
v_call: TRBV6-2/TRBV6-3; j_call: TRBJ2-7; d_call: -; cdr3_aa: ASSFDRFSYEQY